The clone carrying this TCR beta chain was seen ten or more times. Its antigen is still unknown. This CDR3 comprises 17 residues. V gave up 5 bases and J gave up 3 bases; unmatched junction bases: 13. CDR1 SSHAT and CDR2 FNYEAQ come from the germline V gene (reference sequence). This sample was taken from a study of early T cells in non-severe SARS-CoV-2 infection. Across the study: Investigators sequenced bulk RNA drawn from unsorted whole blood, and chains remained unpaired. Broader study findings: Sequences matched to VDJdb favored anti-spike CD8 responses, while private and CD4 specificities were missed.

MiXCR was run by TCRdb on the 5' RACE reads, yielding one entry per CDR3 protein. The data hold roughly 70,000 distinct CDR3 sequences, with 20% to 25% observed a single time. The sample was whole blood, taken at baseline. The chain has TRBV7-7 and TRBJ2-7, with 10 bases identical to TRBD2. The source of this sequence is an adult who was a healthcare worker with PCR-confirmed SARS-CoV-2 infection or an uninfected control (not recorded which). The CDR3 bases are TGTGCCAGCAGCACCCCGGGACTAGCGCCACCATTCTACGAGCAGTACTTC. It is translated as CASSTPGLAPPFYEQYF.